A selection of T cell receptor beta chains follows, all from one sample in a study of blood T cell repertoires in COVID-19. Profiled with immunoSEQ multiplex PCR; TCRdb holds only in-frame clones, not every one. The data show about 270,000 clones, approximately 90% seen once. Sequencing was performed on PBMCs or T cells enriched from blood (not recorded which). These receptors were collected from a man aged 40-49 years who had been exposed to COVID-19. CDR3s include the opening cysteine and the closing phenylalanine or tryptophan. D genes are given only for firm matches. Clone size appears in some rows only: once, few, many, or a class for an expanded clone.

d_call	v_call	clone_size	j_call	cdr3_aa	cdr3_nt
TRBD1	TRBV7-2	-	TRBJ1-2	CASSSGQANYGYTF	TGTGCCAGCAGCTCGGGACAGGCAAACTATGGCTACACCTTC
-	TRBV30	-	TRBJ2-5	CAWSVTGGETQYF	TGTGCCTGGAGTGTAACCGGGGGAGAGACCCAGTACTTC
-	TRBV2	-	TRBJ2-7	CASSPAPGNEQYF	TGTGCCAGCAGTCCCGCGCCGGGAAACGAGCAGTACTTC
-	TRBV9	-	TRBJ1-1	CASSVGSGGTEAFF	TGTGCCAGCAGCGTAGGAAGCGGGGGCACTGAAGCTTTCTTT
TRBD1	TRBV11-2	-	TRBJ1-4	CASSSTRGQPNEKLFF	TGTGCCAGCAGCTCGACTCGGGGACAGCCTAATGAAAAACTGTTTTTT
-	TRBV7-9	-	TRBJ1-1	CASSTTAGFLEAFF	TGTGCCAGCAGTACGACCGCCGGGTTTCTGGAAGCTTTCTTT
-	TRBV5-1	-	TRBJ2-7	CASSLVLDTKPDEQYF	TGCGCCAGCAGCTTGGTGTTGGACACAAAGCCGGACGAGCAGTACTTC
TRBD1	TRBV11-2	-	TRBJ2-7	CASSITGTGPYEQYF	TGTGCCAGCAGCATCACCGGGACAGGGCCTTACGAGCAGTACTTC
-	TRBV24-1	-	TRBJ2-3	CATSDLSSITDTQYF	TGTGCCACCAGTGATTTGAGTAGTATCACAGATACGCAGTATTTT
TRBD1	TRBV23-1	once	TRBJ2-7	CASSLLGTGPYEQYF	TGCGCCAGCAGTCTTTTAGGGACAGGGCCCTACGAGCAGTACTTC
TRBD1	TRBV28	-	TRBJ1-1	CASSWGTGTKGAFF	TGTGCCAGCAGTTGGGGGACAGGGACTAAAGGAGCTTTCTTT
TRBD2	TRBV3-1/TRBV3-2	once	TRBJ2-1	CASSQEGTSAYNEQFF	TGTGCCAGCAGCCAAGAAGGGACTAGCGCATACAATGAGCAGTTCTTC
-	TRBV5-1	-	TRBJ2-7	CASSLAGTLEQYF	TGCGCCAGCAGCTTGGCCGGGACTCTCGAGCAGTACTTC
-	TRBV7-9	-	TRBJ1-2	CASSLNTGDYGYTF	TGTGCCAGCAGCTTAAATACAGGTGACTATGGCTACACCTTC
-	TRBV7-2	-	TRBJ1-1	CASSFDAGPLNTEAFF	TGTGCCAGCAGCTTCGACGCGGGTCCCCTGAACACTGAAGCTTTCTTT
-	TRBV2	many	TRBJ1-1	CASSESRNTEAFF	TGTGCCAGCAGTGAATCCAGGAACACTGAAGCTTTCTTT
-	TRBV12-2	-	TRBJ1-6	CASRSLPRRRDSPLHF	TGTGCAAGTCGCTCCCTCCCACGGCGGAGAGATTCACCCCTCCACTTT
TRBD1	TRBV19	-	TRBJ2-7	CASSRDRGYEQYF	TGTGCCAGTAGTAGGGACAGGGGGTACGAGCAGTACTTC
TRBD1	TRBV6-5	-	TRBJ1-6	CASRDPGTGTSPLHF	TGTGCCAGCAGGGACCCCGGGACAGGGACTTCACCCCTCCACTTT
TRBD1	TRBV6-2/TRBV6-3	-	TRBJ1-2	CASSSSGQLYGYTF	TGTGCCAGCAGTTCCTCGGGACAGCTTTATGGCTACACCTTC
-	TRBV5-4	-	TRBJ2-3	CASSSPTESADTQYF	TGTGCCAGCAGCTCCCCGACAGAGTCCGCAGATACGCAGTATTTT
-	TRBV20-1	-	TRBJ2-1	CSAPGGNEQFF	TGCAGTGCCCCTGGCGGCAATGAGCAGTTCTTC
-	TRBV4-3	-	TRBJ2-2	CASSRSGVTGELFF	TGCGCCAGCAGCCGTTCGGGAGTGACCGGGGAGCTGTTTTTT
-	TRBV4-1	few	TRBJ2-7	CASSQDANRFYEQYF	TGCGCCAGCAGCCAAGATGCGAACAGGTTCTACGAGCAGTACTTC
-	TRBV28	-	TRBJ1-1	CASGSFWDTQNTEAFF	TGTGCCAGCGGTTCCTTTTGGGACACCCAGAACACTGAAGCTTTCTTT
TRBD2	TRBV7-9	-	TRBJ2-3	CASSFLAGGHEAQYF	TGTGCCAGCAGCTTCCTAGCGGGAGGGCACGAAGCGCAGTATTTT
-	TRBV6-5	-	TRBJ1-5	CASSYQAGPQPQHF	TGTGCCAGCAGTTACCAGGCAGGGCCTCAGCCCCAGCATTTT
-	TRBV3-1/TRBV3-2	-	TRBJ2-7	CASSQAEEQYF	TGTGCCAGCAGCCAAGCGGAGGAGCAGTACTTC
TRBD2	TRBV19	-	TRBJ2-1	CASSIGGLAGANEQFF	TGTGCCAGTAGCATTGGTGGACTAGCGGGGGCGAATGAGCAGTTCTTC
-	TRBV6-2/TRBV6-3	-	TRBJ2-7	CASTPIGQGGSYEQYF	TGTGCCAGCACCCCGATAGGACAAGGGGGCTCCTACGAGCAGTACTTC
TRBD1	TRBV29-1	-	TRBJ1-5	CSAQSTGVEHF	TGCAGCGCCCAATCGACAGGGGTCGAGCATTTT
-	TRBV9	-	TRBJ1-1	CASSVEGGYTEAFF	TGTGCCAGCAGCGTCGAAGGAGGGTACACTGAAGCTTTCTTT
-	TRBV6-5	-	TRBJ1-3	CASSLTVNPPGNTIYF	TGTGCCAGCAGTTTAACAGTGAACCCTCCTGGAAACACCATATATTTT
-	TRBV30	-	TRBJ2-2	CAWSVGGNTGELFF	TGTGCCTGGAGTGTGGGGGGGAACACCGGGGAGCTGTTTTTT
-	TRBV7-8	-	TRBJ2-1	CASSLATSYEQFF	TGTGCCAGCAGCTTAGCGACTAGTTATGAGCAGTTCTTC
TRBD2	TRBV2	-	TRBJ2-1	CASRPGLAGEQFF	TGTGCCAGCAGACCGGGACTAGCCGGTGAGCAGTTCTTC
-	TRBV6-2/TRBV6-3	-	TRBJ1-3	CASSSVQGTSGNTIYF	TGTGCCAGCAGCTCAGTACAGGGCACCTCTGGAAACACCATATATTTT
-	TRBV6-2/TRBV6-3	-	TRBJ2-7	CASSLGTPGEQYF	TGTGCCAGCAGCCTCGGGACACCGGGCGAGCAGTACTTC
-	TRBV4-2	-	TRBJ2-7	CASSPSAADSYEQYF	TGTGCCAGCAGCCCTAGCGCGGCAGACTCATACGAGCAGTACTTC
TRBD1	TRBV14	-	TRBJ2-5	CASSQVVQGARETQYF	TGTGCCAGCAGCCAAGTCGTACAGGGGGCGCGGGAGACCCAGTACTTC
-	TRBV5-4	-	TRBJ2-5	CASSLGREETQYF	TGTGCCAGCAGCTTGGGGCGGGAAGAGACCCAGTACTTC
TRBD1	TRBV28	-	TRBJ1-2	CASSLATGVRGYTF	TGTGCCAGCAGTTTAGCGACAGGGGTGAGGGGCTACACCTTC
-	TRBV6-5	-	TRBJ1-6	CASSQYRGSPLHF	TGTGCCAGCAGCCAATATCGAGGTTCACCCCTCCACTTT
-	TRBV28	-	TRBJ1-6	CASSAGTGRSPLHF	TGTGCCAGCAGTGCCGGAACAGGGCGATCACCCCTCCACTTT
TRBD1	TRBV5-1	-	TRBJ2-2	CASSTRQGGTGELFF	TGCGCCAGCAGCACAAGACAGGGGGGCACCGGGGAGCTGTTTTTT